These 28 T cell receptor beta chains share one sample of origin, sequenced in a study of T cell clonotyping in hematopoietic cell transplantation. Data came from immunoSEQ multiplex PCR; TCRdb stores just in-frame clones and leaves some out. The sample records 16,000 or so clones, around 90% being singletons. Material for sequencing was peripheral blood mononuclear cells. These receptors were taken from a man aged 40-49 years in good health. Some clones in this sample may be carry-over from other donors' samples.

V is TRBV7-2 and J is TRBJ2-3; D ambiguous. There are 14 residues in the CDR3. The germline V gene has CDR1 SGHTA and CDR2 FQGNSA. With 0 bases removed from V and 2 bases from J, the gap between germline ends came to 6 bases. CDR3 residues: CASSLAGPTDTQYF. The CDR3 DNA reads as TGTGCCAGCAGCTTAGCCGGGCCCACAGATACGCAGTATTTT. The full variable domain, with the rest looked up from reference TRBV7-2 and TRBJ2-3, is GAGVSQSPSNKVTEKGKDVELRCDPISGHTALYWYRQSLGQGLEFLIYFQGNSAPDKSGLPSDRFSAERTGGSVSTLTIQRTQQEDSAVYLCASSLAGPTDTQYFGPGTRLTVL.

V and J are TRBV6-6 and TRBJ1-3; no clear D gene. This CDR3 comprises 10 residues. Trimming stripped 6 bases from V and 4 bases from J, with 1 base between. Germline values: CDR1 MNHNY, CDR2 SVGAGI (reference sequence). CDR3 coding DNA: TGTGCCAGCAGGGGAAACACCATATATTTT. As protein: CASRGNTIYF.

The rearrangement joins TRBV7-9 to TRBJ2-5, with D perhaps matching TRBD2 (5 bases). The CDR3 contains 15 residues. Trimming shortened V by 5 bases and J by 4 bases, and 17 bases separated the two germline ends. Germline loops: CDR1 SEHNR, CDR2 FQNEAQ (reference sequence). CDR3 DNA: TGTGCCAGCAGCCCATCCCCCACCCGGGGAGAGACCCAGTACTTC. The encoded protein is CASSPSPTRGETQYF.

V is TRBV6-6 and J is TRBJ2-1, with 8 nucleotides matching TRBD2. With 5 bases clipped from V and 2 bases from J, the junction kept 5 bases outside the gene matches. CDR3 size: 15 residues. Looked up from germline, CDR1 is MNHNY and CDR2 is SVGAGI (reference sequence). CDR3 residues: CASSPRGGPYNEQFF. The CDR3 nucleotides read TGTGCCAGCAGTCCTCGGGGGGGCCCCTACAATGAGCAGTTCTTC.

This CDR3 is CAWSDRDAGYTF. The CDR3 bases are TGTGCCTGGAGTGACAGGGACGCTGGCTACACCTTC. This chain connects TRBV30 to TRBJ1-2; D is possibly TRBD1 (6 bases). Trimming removed 1 base at V and 7 bases at J, with 10 bases between. Looked up from germline, CDR1 is GTSNPN and CDR2 is SVGIG (reference sequence). The CDR3 spans 12 residues.

The DNA for the CDR3 is TGTGCCTGGGGCGTGGGTAATGAGCAGTTCTTC. Amino acids: CAWGVGNEQFF. The chain joins TRBV30 to TRBJ2-1; D is uncertain. In germline, CDR1 is GTSNPN, CDR2 SVGIG (reference sequence). Trimming cost V 5 bases and J 7 bases, with 9 bases left between them. The CDR3 loop spans 11 amino acids.

The chain employs TRBV7-6 and TRBJ2-1; D may be TRBD1 or TRBD2 (7 bases each). CDR1 is SGHVS, CDR2 FNYEAQ, per germline. V gave up 5 bases and J gave up 9 bases, with 17 bases separating them. This CDR3 comprises 14 residues. CDR3 sequence: CASSPGGGIGEQFF. Written as DNA, the CDR3 is TGTGCCAGCAGCCCAGGGGGGGGTATAGGTGAGCAGTTCTTC.

The chain combines TRBV6-4 with TRBJ1-5; D unresolved. Trimming pared 3 bases from V and 2 bases from J, leaving 5 bases between. CDR1 is MRHNA, CDR2 SNTAGT, per germline. The CDR3 has 13 residues. CDR3 DNA: TGTGCCAGCAGTGATGAGGGCAATCAGCCCCAGCATTTT. Protein sequence: CASSDEGNQPQHF.

This chain joins TRBV7-2 and TRBJ1-5; D is unclear. V was shortened by 1 base and J by 8 bases, with 9 bases between the two germline ends. This CDR3 is 13 amino acids long. CDR1 is SGHTA and CDR2 is FQGNSA in the germline V gene. CDR3 nucleotide sequence: TGTGCCAGCAGCTTAGATAGGTTCAAGCCCCAGCATTTT. Translating gives CASSLDRFKPQHF. Supplemented by reference TRBV7-2 and TRBJ1-5, the full variable domain reads GAGVSQSPSNKVTEKGKDVELRCDPISGHTALYWYRQSLGQGLEFLIYFQGNSAPDKSGLPSDRFSAERTGGSVSTLTIQRTQQEDSAVYLCASSLDRFKPQHFGDGTRLSIL.

The V call is TRBV5-1, the J call TRBJ1-2; TRBD1 agrees at 7 bases. V lost 0 bases and J lost 4; bases outside the gene matches: 6. The CDR3 loop spans 15 amino acids. Germline-derived CDR1 and CDR2 are SGHRS and YFSETQ. The CDR3 reads CASSLGGDSSYGYTF. In DNA, the CDR3 is TGCGCCAGCAGCTTGGGGGGGGACAGCTCCTATGGCTACACCTTC.

The chain combines TRBV7-2 with TRBJ2-7; no firm D call. Germline CDR1 and CDR2: SGHTA and FQGNSA. The length of the CDR3 is 13 residues. With 4 bases removed from V and 2 bases from J, the gap between germline ends came to 9 bases. As DNA, the CDR3 is TGTGCCAGCAGCTCCCTACCGACCTACGAGCAGTACTTC. Protein product: CASSSLPTYEQYF.

This sequence joins TRBV7-8 and TRBJ2-2; possibly TRBD1 for D (5 bases). This CDR3 contains 16 residues. Germline CDR1 is SGHVS and CDR2 is FQNEAQ. Trimming stripped 4 bases from V and 3 bases from J, with 15 bases between. Written as DNA, the CDR3 is TGTGCCAGCAGCTCCTTACAGGCTGAAGACACCGGGGAGCTGTTTTTT. Amino acid sequence: CASSSLQAEDTGELFF.

V and J are TRBV29-1 and TRBJ2-1; D is possibly TRBD2 (5 bases). The CDR3 length is 12 residues. CDR1 and CDR2 (germline): SQVTM, ANQGSEA. The germline V and J ends were trimmed by 7 bases and 8 bases, with 15 bases remaining between them. The CDR3 reads CSAVLVGYEQFF. Written as DNA, the CDR3 is TGCAGCGCCGTACTAGTCGGGTATGAGCAGTTCTTC.

The genes are TRBV11-2 and TRBJ2-5, with a possible D match to TRBD2 (6 bases). V lost 4 bases and J 2 bases, leaving 14 bases between the germline ends. Germline CDR1 SGHAT, CDR2 FQNNGV. This CDR3 is 15 amino acids long. For the CDR3, the DNA is TGTGCCAGCAGCTCTCCGGCTAGCGCACAAGAGACCCAGTACTTC. It translates to CASSSPASAQETQYF. Full variable domain (outside the CDR3, taken from reference TRBV11-2 and TRBJ2-5): EAGVAQSPRYKIIEKRQSVAFWCNPISGHATLYWYQQILGQGPKLLIQFQNNGVVDDSQLPKDRFSAERLKGVDSTLKIQPAKLEDSAVYLCASSSPASAQETQYFGPGTRLLVL.

The V gene is TRBV14, the J gene TRBJ1-4; no clear D. Trimming shortened V by 4 bases and J by 4 bases, and 13 bases separated the two germline ends. CDR3 size: 15 residues. Germline V gene sequence: CDR1 SGHDN, CDR2 FVKESK. Here the CDR3 DNA reads TGTGCCAGCAGCCCATTGGCTTTTGGTAATGAAAAACTGTTTTTT. Translation gives CASSPLAFGNEKLFF.

The J gene is TRBJ1-4, the V gene TRBV14; TRBD1 aligns across 8 bases. V lost 1 base and J lost 8; bases outside the gene matches: 6. Germline loops: CDR1 SGHDN, CDR2 FVKESK. The CDR3 has 15 amino acids. The CDR3 nucleotides read TGTGCCAGCAGCCAAGCGACAGGGGCAGGGGAAAAACTGTTTTTT. Translated: CASSQATGAGEKLFF.

The CDR3: CASSQAVQGGNEKLFF. In DNA, the CDR3 is TGTGCCAGCAGCCAAGCGGTACAGGGAGGGAATGAAAAACTGTTTTTT. This chain links TRBV4-2 with TRBJ1-4; maybe TRBD1 (6 bases). This CDR3 has 16 amino acids. Germline lookup yields CDR1 LGHNA and CDR2 YNFKEQ. Trimming removed 1 base from V and 5 bases from J, with 14 bases in between.

This clone was seen only once. This sequence joins TRBV5-6 and TRBJ2-7, with 7 bases identical to TRBD2. J lost 0 bases, V lost 4 bases, and 13 bases had no gene match. From germline, CDR1 is SGHDT and CDR2 YYEEEE. The CDR3 totals 17 residues. CDR3 in amino acids: CASSPSRLAPSSYEQYF. The CDR3 coding sequence is TGTGCCAGCAGCCCCTCCAGACTAGCTCCTAGCTCCTACGAGCAGTACTTC. The full variable domain, completed using reference TRBV5-6 and TRBJ2-7, is DAGVTQSPTHLIKTRGQQVTLRCSPKSGHDTVSWYQQALGQGPQFIFQYYEEEERQRGNFPDRFSGHQFPNYSSELNVNALLLGDSALYLCASSPSRLAPSSYEQYFGPGTRLTVT.

This sequence joins TRBV25-1 and TRBJ1-2, with 7 bases lining up with TRBD1. CDR3 length: 14 residues. Unmatched junction bases numbered 10, after V lost 4 bases and J lost 8 bases. Germline CDR1 reads MGHDK; CDR2 reads SYGVNS. The chain's CDR3 is CASSAQGEVGGYTF. CDR3 DNA sequence: TGTGCCAGCAGTGCGCAGGGGGAGGTCGGCGGCTACACCTTC.

The rearrangement uses TRBV6-6 and TRBJ1-2; a possible D gene is TRBD1 (5 bases). CDR1 and CDR2 from the germline V gene are MNHNY and SVGAGI (reference sequence). V shed 0 bases and J shed 8 bases, with 13 bases lying between them. The CDR3 spans 14 residues. The CDR3 sequence: CASSYSRQGGGYTF. In DNA form, the CDR3 reads TGTGCCAGCAGTTACTCTCGGCAGGGAGGCGGCTACACCTTC.

The genes are TRBV30 and TRBJ1-2; 7 nucleotides line up with TRBD1. Trimming at V came to 8 bases and at J to 6 bases, leaving 0 bases not matched to a gene. The CDR3 has 9 residues. CDR1 is GTSNPN and CDR2 is SVGIG in the germline V gene (reference sequence). The CDR3 sequence is CATGDGYTF. The CDR3 nucleotides read TGTGCCACAGGGGATGGCTACACCTTC.

This chain connects TRBV30 to TRBJ2-7; D gene ambiguous. The germline V and J ends were trimmed by 1 base and 7 bases, with 17 bases remaining between them. Germline CDR1 and CDR2: GTSNPN and SVGIG (reference sequence). The CDR3 totals 14 residues. Written as DNA, the CDR3 is TGTGCCTGGAGTGAAGGTGTTGGTGGGTTGGAGCAGTACTTC. It encodes CAWSEGVGGLEQYF.

This chain links TRBV2 with TRBJ1-1; D not certain. Germline-derived CDR1 and CDR2 are SNHLY and FYNNEI. This CDR3 has 12 residues. Deletions cut 8 bases from V and 1 base from J, with 8 bases between. In nucleotides, the CDR3 is TGTGCCAGCGGGTTGGCGAACACTGAAGCTTTCTTT. Amino acid sequence: CASGLANTEAFF.

The chain combines TRBV9 with TRBJ2-1; TRBD2 matches 7 bases. Looked up from germline, CDR1 is SGDLS and CDR2 is YYNGEE. The junction had 3 bases not matched to a gene; V was cut back by 0 bases and J by 6 bases. There are 14 residues in the CDR3. CDR3 loop: CASSVAGGSNEQFF. The CDR3 region has the DNA TGTGCCAGCAGCGTAGCGGGGGGAAGCAATGAGCAGTTCTTC.

This rearrangement joins TRBV5-8 to TRBJ1-1; D is unresolved. V was trimmed by 4 bases and J by 10 bases, leaving 17 bases between them. Germline V CDR1 and CDR2: SGHTS, YDEGEE. CDR3 length equals 13 residues. In DNA form, the CDR3 reads TGTGCCAGCAGCCGACCTTGGTTTCGGACAGCTTTCTTT. As protein: CASSRPWFRTAFF.

The chain recombines TRBV25-1 with TRBJ2-7, with TRBD2 as a possible D gene (6 bases). V was clipped by 6 bases and J by 5 bases, with 17 bases between them. Germline V CDR1 and CDR2: MGHDK, SYGVNS. The CDR3 totals 14 residues. CDR3 amino acids: CASSTWGLLDEQYF. The CDR3 DNA reads as TGTGCCAGCAGCACCTGGGGACTGCTGGACGAGCAGTACTTC.

The rearrangement joins TRBV7-2 to TRBJ1-1; D gene uncertain. Per the germline V gene, CDR1 is SGHTA and CDR2 is FQGNSA. CDR3 length equals 13 residues. Trimming cost V 1 base and J 6 bases, with 9 bases left between them. CDR3 nucleotides: TGTGCCAGCAGCTTAGAGGTTTTCGCTGAAGCTTTCTTT. Translating gives CASSLEVFAEAFF.

The chain couples TRBV7-2 to TRBJ1-4; D unresolved. The CDR3 loop spans 14 amino acids. V shed 5 bases and J shed 4 bases, with 11 bases lying between them. In germline, CDR1 is SGHTA, CDR2 FQGNSA. The CDR3 sequence: CASSPFWGNEKLFF. The CDR3 DNA is TGTGCCAGCAGCCCCTTTTGGGGTAATGAAAAACTGTTTTTT.